The 22 T cell receptor beta chains below were found in one sample sequenced in a study of shared clonotypes between healthy human individuals. Sequenced by immunoSEQ multiplex PCR; TCRdb stores in-frame clones only, minus some. The table lists some 2,100,000 clones, approximately 94% of them singletons, with 1.5% to 2% in the top ten. As defined, naive CD8 cells were CD45RO-negative and positively selected for CCR7, with terminally differentiated effector memory CD45RA+ cells excluded. Sequenced input: naive CD8+ T cells from PBMCs. These receptor sequences come from a young man in good health. Some clones in this sample may be carry-over from other donors' samples.

The chain joins TRBV5-6 to TRBJ2-1; D possibly corresponds to TRBD2 (6 bases). There are 17 residues in the CDR3. Germline-derived CDR1 and CDR2 are SGHDT and YYEEEE. Trimming removed 4 bases from V and 5 bases from J, with 22 bases in between. Here the CDR3 DNA reads TGTGCCAGCAGCCCGGTGGGGACTCCCTTGCCAAACAATGAGCAGTTCTTC. It specifies CASSPVGTPLPNNEQFF.

The genes are TRBV19 and TRBJ2-7; no clear D. The CDR3 totals 14 residues. Per germline, CDR1 LNHDA and CDR2 SQIVND (reference sequence). The V end was cut by 5 bases, the J end by 0 bases, with 11 bases between. The CDR3 DNA follows: TGTGCCAGTAGTCAGCAAATGGGCTCCTACGAGCAGTACTTC. It is translated as CASSQQMGSYEQYF.

V usage is TRBV5-1 and J usage is TRBJ2-2; D ambiguous. Germline V gene sequence: CDR1 SGHRS, CDR2 YFSETQ. CDR3 length: 17 residues. Trimming cost V 0 bases and J 1 base, with 13 bases left between them. CDR3 amino acids: CASSLALRWGNTGELFF. CDR3 nucleotides: TGCGCCAGCAGCTTGGCCTTACGGTGGGGGAACACCGGGGAGCTGTTTTTT.

The CDR3 DNA reads TGTGCCAGCAGTGAGGGGGACGCCAGGCATCAGCCCCAGCATTTT. It yields the protein CASSEGDARHQPQHF. The rearrangement joins TRBV6-4 to TRBJ1-5, with a possible D match to TRBD1 (5 bases). This CDR3 has 15 residues. Trimming cost V 3 bases and J 5 bases, with 14 bases left between them. Germline CDR1 and CDR2: MRHNA and SNTAGT.

In this sample, this clone turned up once. The CDR3 loop is CASREEGGELFF. In nucleotides, the CDR3 is TGTGCCAGCAGGGAAGAGGGAGGGGAGCTGTTTTTT. The V gene is TRBV27, the J gene TRBJ2-2; possible D gene TRBD2, 5 bases. Germline CDR1 MNHEY, CDR2 SMNVEV (reference sequence). V was trimmed by 6 bases and J by 8 bases, leaving 10 bases between them. The CDR3 runs to 12 residues.

Concerning this clone itself: This specimen includes other DNA sequences encoding the same CDR3. The V call is TRBV9, the J call TRBJ2-1; D not resolved. Germline CDR1 SGDLS, CDR2 YYNGEE. The CDR3 consists of 15 residues. Trimming left V 0 bases short and J 2 bases short, with 9 bases between. The CDR3 region is CASSVGWVAYNEQFF. CDR3 DNA: TGTGCCAGCAGCGTAGGATGGGTAGCCTACAATGAGCAGTTCTTC.

This chain links TRBV13 with TRBJ2-3, with TRBD2 as a possible D gene (6 bases). The CDR3 is made up of 13 amino acids. The germline V gene encodes CDR1 PRHDT and CDR2 FYEKMQ (reference sequence). V was pared by 10 bases and J by 2 bases, with 13 bases between. CDR3 DNA: TGTGCCATCCCGTGGCGGGACACAGATACGCAGTATTTT. It encodes CAIPWRDTDTQYF. The entire variable domain, with the rest obtained from reference TRBV13 and TRBJ2-3, is as follows: AAGVIQSPRHLIKEKRETATLKCYPIPRHDTVYWYQQGPGQDPQFLISFYEKMQSDKGSIPDRFSAQQFSDYHSELNMSSLELGDSALYFCAIPWRDTDTQYFGPGTRLTVL.

V is TRBV11-1 and J is TRBJ2-1; D assignment may be TRBD1 or TRBD2 (6 bases each). CDR1 SGHAT and CDR2 FQDESV come from the germline V gene (reference sequence). V was cut by 5 bases and J by 3 bases, with 17 bases left in between. This CDR3 has 16 residues. The CDR3 DNA reads TGTGCCAGCAGCCTGATTTTTAGGGGGGACTACAATGAGCAGTTCTTC. This translates into CASSLIFRGDYNEQFF.

This clone was counted once. This chain links TRBV9 with TRBJ2-2; 7 bases fit TRBD1. V gave up 3 bases and J gave up 7 bases; unmatched junction bases: 9. The CDR3 totals 15 residues. The germline gives CDR1 SGDLS, CDR2 YYNGEE. The CDR3 reads CASSGRTGADGELFF. CDR3 nucleotide sequence: TGTGCCAGCAGCGGACGAACAGGGGCGGACGGGGAGCTGTTTTTT.

The chain joins TRBV4-2 to TRBJ1-4, with TRBD1 identical over 7 bases. The CDR3 runs to 18 residues. CDR1 is LGHNA, CDR2 YNFKEQ, per germline. Germline trimming cut 0 bases from V and 0 bases from J; bases unmatched to any gene: 7. The chain's CDR3 is CASSQEGGQMTTNEKLFF. The CDR3 DNA reads TGTGCCAGCAGCCAAGAAGGGGGACAGATGACAACTAATGAAAAACTGTTTTTT.

This chain joins TRBV14 and TRBJ2-3, with 13 bases matching TRBD2. Germline V gene data show CDR1 as SGHDN and CDR2 as FVKESK. This CDR3 is built from 17 residues. V lost 6 bases to trimming and J lost 5 bases; unmatched junction nucleotides: 11. Written as DNA, the CDR3 is TGTGCCAGCAGAGTTCCGGGACTAGCGGGGAAGGGAGATACGCAGTATTTT. This codes for CASRVPGLAGKGDTQYF.

The V call is TRBV4-1, the J call TRBJ2-3, with 7 bases that match TRBD2. The V and J ends lost 4 bases and 6 bases, in that order; junction bases with no gene match: 10. Germline V lookup: CDR1 MGHRA, CDR2 YSYEKL. The CDR3 length is 15 residues. The CDR3 loop is CASSPGRTTVDTQYF. The CDR3 bases are TGCGCCAGCAGCCCCGGGAGGACTACAGTTGATACGCAGTATTTT.

V usage is TRBV19 and J usage is TRBJ2-1, with D unclear. Per the germline V gene, CDR1 is LNHDA and CDR2 is SQIVND (reference sequence). Trimming removed 7 bases at V and 3 bases at J, with 13 bases between. This CDR3 is built from 14 residues. DNA for the CDR3: TGTGCCAGTACCCCAAGGGATAACTACAATGAGCAGTTCTTC. As protein: CASTPRDNYNEQFF.

This rearrangement joins TRBV28 to TRBJ2-3; 7 nucleotides match TRBD1. The CDR3 runs to 14 residues. The V gene's germline CDR1 is MDHEN and CDR2 SYDVKM. The V and J ends lost 2 bases and 3 bases, in that order; junction bases with no gene match: 2. Here the CDR3 reads CASSLQQGTDTQYF. The CDR3 DNA is TGTGCCAGCAGTTTACAACAGGGGACAGATACGCAGTATTTT. The full variable domain, its missing parts supplied by reference TRBV28 and TRBJ2-3, is DVKVTQSSRYLVKRTGEKVFLECVQDMDHENMFWYRQDPGLGLRLIYFSYDVKMKEKGDIPEGYSVSREKKERFSLILESASTNQTSMYLCASSLQQGTDTQYFGPGTRLTVL.

The V and J genes are TRBV7-9 and TRBJ1-2; D is perhaps TRBD1 (5 bases). The germline V gene encodes CDR1 SEHNR and CDR2 FQNEAQ (reference sequence). Trimming removed 5 bases from V and 3 bases from J, with 16 bases in between. This CDR3 has 15 residues. The CDR3 reads CASSPALGVDYGYTF. DNA for the CDR3: TGTGCCAGCAGCCCAGCCTTAGGGGTGGACTATGGCTACACCTTC.

This chain uses TRBV5-6 with TRBJ2-7; 11 bases are a match to TRBD2. J gave up 1 base and V 0 bases, and 6 bases lay outside the gene matches. This CDR3 is built from 17 residues. CDR1 and CDR2 (germline): SGHDT, YYEEEE. DNA of the CDR3: TGTGCCAGCAGCTTGGGCTTAGCGGGAGGGAATTCCTACGAGCAGTACTTC. It codes for CASSLGLAGGNSYEQYF.

The gene calls are TRBV6-5 and TRBJ2-7; D gene ambiguous. Looked up from germline, CDR1 is MNHEY and CDR2 is SVGAGI. The CDR3 has 15 amino acids. V lost 2 bases and J lost 3, with 14 bases in between. The CDR3 coding sequence is TGTGCCAGCAGTTACAGAGCGCCGACCCACTACGAGCAGTACTTC. It is translated as CASSYRAPTHYEQYF.

The chain recombines TRBV7-9 with TRBJ2-3, with 9 bases identical to TRBD1. Germline lookup yields CDR1 SEHNR and CDR2 FQNEAQ (reference sequence). V trimming: 5 bases; J trimming: 2 bases; junction bases outside the gene matches: 8. This CDR3 is built from 16 residues. The CDR3, as DNA: TGTGCCAGCAGCCTCGGCGGGACAGGGCACACAGATACGCAGTATTTT. Translated: CASSLGGTGHTDTQYF.

V is TRBV28 and J is TRBJ2-7, with TRBD2 matching over 7 bases. With 4 bases clipped from V and 2 bases from J, the junction kept 17 bases outside the gene matches. The CDR3 consists of 18 residues. Germline CDR1 is MDHEN and CDR2 is SYDVKM. The CDR3 sequence: CASSSSRLTGLLTYEQYF. CDR3 bases: TGTGCCAGCAGTTCAAGTAGGCTGACGGGACTACTTACCTACGAGCAGTACTTC.

The chain employs TRBV23-1 and TRBJ1-5; TRBD1 agrees at 9 bases. TRBV23-1 is identified as an open reading frame with a role that is uncertain. This CDR3 contains 16 residues. Trimming took 5 bases from V and 6 from J; bases not matched to a gene: 11. The CDR3 bases are TGCGCCAGCAGTTTAGAAGGACAGGGGTTGTTTCAGCCCCAGCATTTT. Its protein product is CASSLEGQGLFQPQHF.

On this clone: This CDR3 is also generated by other DNA sequences in the sample. This sequence joins TRBV19 and TRBJ2-5; the D gene is possibly TRBD1 (5 bases). Trimming took off 3 bases at V and 0 bases at J, with 8 bases between the two ends. The CDR3 length is 14 residues. Looked up from germline, CDR1 is LNHDA and CDR2 is SQIVND (reference sequence). The CDR3 sequence: CASSITGDQETQYF. As DNA, the CDR3 is TGTGCCAGTAGTATCACAGGCGACCAAGAGACCCAGTACTTC.

For this clone: The sample contains more than one DNA sequence encoding this CDR3. The chain carries TRBV27 and TRBJ1-1, with TRBD1 identical over 8 bases. Germline CDR1 reads MNHEY; CDR2 reads SMNVEV (reference sequence). With 5 bases clipped from V and 0 bases from J, the junction kept 5 bases outside the gene matches. This CDR3 has 15 residues. CDR3 amino acids: CASSPRQGMNTEAFF. The CDR3, as DNA: TGTGCCAGCAGTCCAAGACAGGGGATGAACACTGAAGCTTTCTTT.